These 19 T cell receptor beta chains were all obtained from the same sample, sequenced in a study of blood T cell repertoires in COVID-19. The table came from immunoSEQ multiplex PCR; TCRdb's copy has only in-frame clones and leaves some out. The table has 35,000 to 50,000 clones, about 89% seen once. Sequencing was carried out using peripheral blood. These receptors came from a man aged 70 or older with active COVID-19.

The rearrangement links TRBV6-5 to TRBJ2-1, with 7 bases that match TRBD2. This CDR3 is built from 15 residues. Germline CDR1 reads MNHEY; CDR2 reads SVGAGI. V shed 8 bases and J 6 bases; nucleotides not matched to a gene: 13. Written as DNA, the CDR3 is TGTGCCAGCCGCAATAGGGGCAGGGAGGGCAATGAGCAGTTCTTC. This gives the protein CASRNRGREGNEQFF.

This chain connects TRBV11-2 to TRBJ1-1; D unclear. Trimming removed 6 bases at V and 1 base at J, with 18 bases between. Germline CDR1 is SGHAT and CDR2 is FQNNGV. The CDR3 sequence is 16 residues long. The CDR3: CASRQHTGKTNTEAFF. CDR3 coding DNA: TGTGCCAGCAGACAACATACGGGGAAAACGAACACTGAAGCTTTCTTT. Looking up the rest from reference TRBV11-2 and TRBJ1-1 gives the full variable domain: EAGVAQSPRYKIIEKRQSVAFWCNPISGHATLYWYQQILGQGPKLLIQFQNNGVVDDSQLPKDRFSAERLKGVDSTLKIQPAKLEDSAVYLCASRQHTGKTNTEAFFGQGTRLTVV.

This chain links TRBV6-5 with TRBJ1-5; D gene uncertain. The CDR3 runs to 13 residues. Trimming shortened V by 4 bases and J by 2 bases, and 6 bases separated the two germline ends. Germline lookup yields CDR1 MNHEY and CDR2 SVGAGI. The chain's CDR3 is CASSSGGNQPQHF. The CDR3 bases are TGTGCCAGCAGTTCGGGAGGCAATCAGCCCCAGCATTTT.

The genes are TRBV9 and TRBJ1-2; TRBD1 matches 9 bases. Germline values: CDR1 SGDLS, CDR2 YYNGEE. Trimming took 1 base from V and 7 from J; bases not matched to a gene: 11. The CDR3 spans 16 residues. DNA for the CDR3: TGTGCCAGCAGCGTACAAACCGGGACAGGGATCTCTGGCTACACCTTC. This encodes CASSVQTGTGISGYTF. The entire variable domain, with the rest obtained from reference TRBV9 and TRBJ1-2, is as follows: DSGVTQTPKHLITATGQRVTLRCSPRSGDLSVYWYQQSLDQGLQFLIQYYNGEERAKGNILERFSAQQFPDLHSELNLSSLELGDSALYFCASSVQTGTGISGYTFGSGTRLTVV.

This clone was counted only a few times. The chain is built from TRBV7-9 and TRBJ2-7; D perhaps matches TRBD2 (6 bases). Per the germline V gene, CDR1 is SEHNR and CDR2 is FQNEAQ (reference sequence). Between the trimmed V and J ends, which lost 5 bases and 3 bases, there was a span of 8 bases. This CDR3 has 12 amino acids. As DNA, the CDR3 is TGTGCCAGCAGCACGGAGGGCTACGAGCAGTACTTC. Residues: CASSTEGYEQYF.

The chain combines TRBV5-1 with TRBJ1-2, with D possibly being TRBD1 (5 bases). The germline CDR1 and CDR2 sequences are SGHRS and YFSETQ. Trimming stripped 2 bases from V and 6 bases from J, with 11 bases between. This CDR3 comprises 13 residues. Here the CDR3 DNA reads TGCGCCAGCAGCTTAACGCAGGGCGATGGCTACACCTTC. It is translated as CASSLTQGDGYTF.

The rearrangement uses TRBV19 and TRBJ2-3, with D perhaps TRBD1 (6 bases). Germline assignment: CDR1 LNHDA and CDR2 SQIVND (reference sequence). The CDR3 sequence is 15 residues long. Trimming cost V 5 bases and J 5 bases, with 17 bases left between them. DNA of the CDR3: TGTGCCAGTAGTCATGGCGTGGGGGCCGTAGATACGCAGTATTTT. Translated, it gives CASSHGVGAVDTQYF.

This clone occurred once. V usage is TRBV27 and J usage is TRBJ2-1, with unresolved D. The germline CDR1 and CDR2 sequences are MNHEY and SMNVEV (reference sequence). The germline V and J ends were trimmed by 4 bases and 3 bases, with 10 bases remaining between them. The CDR3 is 14 amino acids. The CDR3 loop reads CASSSSVGYNEQFF. The CDR3 DNA reads TGTGCCAGCAGTTCAAGCGTTGGCTACAATGAGCAGTTCTTC.

This chain links TRBV12-3 or TRBV12-4 with TRBJ1-5; no firm D call. V lost 5 bases to trimming and J lost 1 base, with 6 bases between them. The CDR3 contains 13 residues. In DNA form, the CDR3 reads TGTGCCAGCAGTGGTCAGAGCAATCAGCCCCAGCATTTT. Protein sequence: CASSGQSNQPQHF.

The chain employs TRBV27 and TRBJ1-6; D is perhaps TRBD1 (6 bases). V was pared by 3 bases and J by 4 bases, with 13 bases between. CDR3 length equals 16 residues. Germline values: CDR1 MNHEY, CDR2 SMNVEV (reference sequence). CDR3 residues: CASSFRRTEYNSPLHF. The CDR3 DNA sequence: TGTGCCAGCAGTTTCCGAAGGACAGAATATAATTCACCCCTCCACTTT.

V gene TRBV5-8 combines with J gene TRBJ1-6, with 8 positions matching TRBD1. In germline, CDR1 is SGHTS, CDR2 YDEGEE. Unmatched junction bases numbered 2, after V lost 0 bases and J lost 3 bases. There are 16 residues in the CDR3. The DNA of the CDR3 is TGTGCCAGCAGCTTGGGACAGGGGCGCTATAATTCACCCCTCCACTTT. Residues: CASSLGQGRYNSPLHF.

J is TRBJ2-6 and V is TRBV2; 8 nucleotides agree with TRBD1. Germline V gene sequence: CDR1 SNHLY, CDR2 FYNNEI. The CDR3 loop spans 15 amino acids. Trimming removed 6 bases from V and 4 bases from J; junction bases left unmatched: 5. The CDR3 nucleotides read TGTGCCAGCAGCGCCAGGGGGCTAGGGGCCAACGTCCTGACTTTC. The encoded protein is CASSARGLGANVLTF.

V gene TRBV24-1 combines with J gene TRBJ2-1; a possible D gene is TRBD2 (7 bases). This CDR3 region has 16 residues. The germline V and J ends were trimmed by 3 bases and 4 bases, with 15 bases remaining between them. Germline V lookup: CDR1 KGHDR, CDR2 SFDVKD. DNA for the CDR3: TGTGCCACCAGTGATCCCAAGGGGGGGATTTACAATGAGCAGTTCTTC. Translated, it gives CATSDPKGGIYNEQFF.

The rearrangement links TRBV19 to TRBJ2-6, with TRBD1 matching over 9 bases. The CDR3 is 17 amino acids. V was clipped by 1 base and J by 1 base; unmatched bases: 2. The germline V gene has CDR1 LNHDA and CDR2 SQIVND (reference sequence). The CDR3 DNA reads TGTGCCAGTAGTATAGGGACAGGGGATTCTGGGGCCAACGTCCTGACTTTC. Its translation is CASSIGTGDSGANVLTF.

The chain has TRBV18 and TRBJ2-2; 8 bases are shared with TRBD1. The CDR3 has 16 amino acids. J gave up 7 bases and V 2 bases, and 9 bases lay outside the gene matches. Germline CDR1 is KGHSH and CDR2 is LQKENI. The CDR3 here is CASSPGTDRESGELFF. CDR3 sequence (DNA): TGTGCCAGCTCACCAGGGACGGACAGGGAGAGCGGGGAGCTGTTTTTT.

The chain is built from TRBV24-1 and TRBJ2-1, with D maybe TRBD1 (6 bases). Germline CDR1 reads KGHDR; CDR2 reads SFDVKD. The V gene lost 12 bases and the J gene lost 10 bases, with 18 bases spanning the gap. The length of the CDR3 is 12 residues. This chain's CDR3 is CAAADRRMEQFF. The CDR3 DNA reads as TGTGCCGCCGCGGACAGACGAATGGAGCAGTTCTTC.

The chain links TRBV18 to TRBJ2-1; TRBD1 aligns across 9 bases. After removal of 5 bases from V and 6 bases from J, the junction contained 8 bases not matched to a gene. This CDR3 has 15 amino acids. Germline V gives CDR1 KGHSH, CDR2 LQKENI. CDR3 nucleotide sequence: TGTGCCAGCTCAATTACCGGGACAGGGAGCAATGAGCAGTTCTTC. It translates to CASSITGTGSNEQFF.

The CDR3 DNA reads as TGCGCCAGCAGCCAAGGCGGACTGTACAATGAGCAGTTCTTC. Translation gives CASSQGGLYNEQFF. This chain links TRBV4-3 with TRBJ2-1; TRBD2 is a possible D gene (5 bases). This CDR3 has 14 amino acids. V shed 1 base and J shed 4 bases, with 8 bases lying between them. Germline CDR1 and CDR2: LGHNA and YSLEER.

The chain carries TRBV7-2 and TRBJ2-5, with 11 positions matching TRBD2. V lost 3 bases to trimming and J lost 4 bases; unmatched junction nucleotides: 4. CDR1 is SGHTA and CDR2 is FQGNSA in the germline V gene. The CDR3 runs 15 residues. DNA for the CDR3: TGTGCCAGCAGCTTGACTAGCGGGGTGGGAGAGACCCAGTACTTC. Residues: CASSLTSGVGETQYF.